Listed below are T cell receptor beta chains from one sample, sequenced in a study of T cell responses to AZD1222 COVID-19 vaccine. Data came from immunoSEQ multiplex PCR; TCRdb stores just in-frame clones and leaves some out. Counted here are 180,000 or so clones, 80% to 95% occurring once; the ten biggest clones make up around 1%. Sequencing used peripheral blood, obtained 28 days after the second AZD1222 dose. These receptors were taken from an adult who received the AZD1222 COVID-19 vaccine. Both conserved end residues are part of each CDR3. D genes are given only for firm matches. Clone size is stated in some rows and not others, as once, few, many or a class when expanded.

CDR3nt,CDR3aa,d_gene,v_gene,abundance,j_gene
TGTGCCAGCAGTCACGGTAGGGGTGAAGCTTTCTTT,CASSHGRGEAFF,-,TRBV7-3,-,TRBJ1-1
TGTGCCAGCAGTTCACAGGGGTTGGGAGAGACCCAGTACTTC,CASSSQGLGETQYF,TRBD1,TRBV28,-,TRBJ2-5
TGTGCCAGCAGTTATTTACAAGAGACCCAGTACTTC,CASSYLQETQYF,-,TRBV12-3/TRBV12-4,-,TRBJ2-5
TGTGCCAGCAGTCGCATCGGGACAGGCAATCAGCCCCAGCATTTT,CASSRIGTGNQPQHF,TRBD1,TRBV6-5,-,TRBJ1-5
TGTGCCAGTAGGGCGACGGAAGGCGGGTATGAAAAACTGTTTTTT,CASRATEGGYEKLFF,-,TRBV19,-,TRBJ1-4
TGCGCCAGCAGCCTCGCGTCGAGGGGTCCGGGAAACTATGGCTACACCTTC,CASSLASRGPGNYGYTF,-,TRBV4-1,-,TRBJ1-2
TGTGCCAGCAGTATCGGAGGGGTCGGCACAGATACGCAGTATTTT,CASSIGGVGTDTQYF,-,TRBV28,-,TRBJ2-3
TGCGCCAGCAGTAGAGGCCCAGGGGACGAGCAGTACTTC,CASSRGPGDEQYF,-,TRBV4-1,-,TRBJ2-7
TGTGCCAGCAGTCGACAGCCTAATTCACCCCTCCACTTT,CASSRQPNSPLHF,-,TRBV11-3,-,TRBJ1-6
TGTGCCATCAGTGAGTCGGAGGCGGGTACGGGAGCTTTCTTT,CAISESEAGTGAFF,-,TRBV10-3,-,TRBJ1-1
TGTGCCAGCAGTTACGAGCGGGACACTGAAGCTTTCTTT,CASSYERDTEAFF,-,TRBV6-2/TRBV6-3,-,TRBJ1-1
TGTGCCAGTCAGAGGGCTTTGAACACTGAAGCTTTCTTT,CASQRALNTEAFF,-,TRBV19,once,TRBJ1-1
TGTGCCAGCAGATCGGACTCTGGAAACACCATATATTTT,CASRSDSGNTIYF,-,TRBV25-1,once,TRBJ1-3
TGTGCCAGCAGTTATTCGGGCGGGGGTTCTGGAAACACCATATATTTT,CASSYSGGGSGNTIYF,-,TRBV6-5,-,TRBJ1-3
TGTGCCAGCTCACTACGATCGACAGGGGTTCGCGAGCAGTACTTC,CASSLRSTGVREQYF,TRBD1,TRBV18,-,TRBJ2-7
TGTGCCAGCAGTCCTCCGGGACAGGACCTTGAAAAACTGTTTTTT,CASSPPGQDLEKLFF,TRBD1,TRBV2,-,TRBJ1-4
TGTGCCAGCTCACCATTAAAGGGTAATGAGCAGTTCTTC,CASSPLKGNEQFF,-,TRBV18,-,TRBJ2-1
TGTGCCAGCAGTGCTCCGGCACCGGGACTAGCGGGCACAGATACGCAGTATTTT,CASSAPAPGLAGTDTQYF,TRBD2,TRBV6-1,-,TRBJ2-3
TGCGCCAGCAGCTTGGTCGGGGCCAGCAATCAGCCCCAGCATTTT,CASSLVGASNQPQHF,-,TRBV5-1,-,TRBJ1-5
TGTGCCAGCACCACGACCGGGACAGGGGGGTTAGGCTACACCTTC,CASTTTGTGGLGYTF,TRBD1,TRBV6-5,-,TRBJ1-2
TGTGCCAGCAGCCCGATCCTTTCTAGAAACTCTGGAAACACCATATATTTT,CASSPILSRNSGNTIYF,-,TRBV11-2,-,TRBJ1-3
TGTGCCAGCAGTGTCGGAGTGGGGGGTCCAGATACGCAGTATTTT,CASSVGVGGPDTQYF,-,TRBV9,-,TRBJ2-3
TGTGCCAGCAGCTTATCAGGCATGAACACTGAAGCTTTCTTT,CASSLSGMNTEAFF,-,TRBV7-9,-,TRBJ1-1
TGTGCCAGCAGGACGGGTCCCAATTCACCCCTCCACTTT,CASRTGPNSPLHF,-,TRBV7-9,once,TRBJ1-6
TGTGCCAGCAGCTTGAGGCCGACTACCGGAGATACGCAGTATTTT,CASSLRPTTGDTQYF,-,TRBV7-2,-,TRBJ2-3
TGTGCCAGCAGCGCGGGACTAGCCGGCGGGGAGCTGTTTTTT,CASSAGLAGGELFF,TRBD2,TRBV9,-,TRBJ2-2
TGTGCCAGCAGCCAAGAAACTTACAGGGGTGAGACTGAAGCTTTCTTT,CASSQETYRGETEAFF,TRBD1,TRBV14,-,TRBJ1-1
TGCGCCAGCAGCTTCGCTTACGGGGAAAAACTGTTTTTT,CASSFAYGEKLFF,-,TRBV5-1,once,TRBJ1-4
TGTGCCAGAGCCATGAACACTGAAGCTTTCTTT,CARAMNTEAFF,-,TRBV2,-,TRBJ1-1
TGTGCCAGCACGGGTAACCTTGGGCAGCCCCAGCATTTT,CASTGNLGQPQHF,-,TRBV6-5,-,TRBJ1-5
TGCGCCAGCACCCAGTGGGGGAACTATGGCTACACCTTC,CASTQWGNYGYTF,-,TRBV4-1,-,TRBJ1-2
TGTGCCAGCAGCGCGGGACCCCGGGGCACAGATACGCAGTATTTT,CASSAGPRGTDTQYF,-,TRBV7-3,-,TRBJ2-3
TGCGCCAGCAGCTTGGGGACAGAAGCTAAGCACTATGGCTACACCTTC,CASSLGTEAKHYGYTF,-,TRBV5-1,-,TRBJ1-2
TGCAGTGCTACTGATAGCAATCAGCCCCAGCATTTT,CSATDSNQPQHF,-,TRBV20-1,-,TRBJ1-5
TGTGCCAGCAGAGAAGGGACAGGGGGCTACACCTTC,CASREGTGGYTF,TRBD1,TRBV28,-,TRBJ1-2
TGTGCCAGCATCCGGACAGGGATATTAAATACGCAGTATTTT,CASIRTGILNTQYF,TRBD1,TRBV5-6,once,TRBJ2-3
TGCGCCAGCAGCCAACAGCCTAAAAGCTCCTACGAGCAGTACTTC,CASSQQPKSSYEQYF,-,TRBV4-3,-,TRBJ2-7
TGTGCCAGCAGCCGTGGGGGCAGGGAGGCCTATGGCTACACCTTC,CASSRGGREAYGYTF,-,TRBV27,-,TRBJ1-2
TGTGCCAGCAGCGCCAGACAGGGAGCCCCCATGAACACTGAAGCTTTCTTT,CASSARQGAPMNTEAFF,TRBD1,TRBV9,once,TRBJ1-1
TGTGCCAGCAGCCCGGGGACAGGGGGCGATTTGGACACTGAAGCTTTCTTT,CASSPGTGGDLDTEAFF,TRBD1,TRBV9,once,TRBJ1-1
TGCGCCAGCAGCGGGACAACTAATGAAAAACTGTTTTTT,CASSGTTNEKLFF,-,TRBV5-1,-,TRBJ1-4
TGTGCCAGCAGCTCCTACAATGAGCAGTTCTTC,CASSSYNEQFF,-,TRBV2,-,TRBJ2-1
TGTGCCAGCAGCTTGGCGGGGAGCTCCTACAATGAGCAGTTCTTC,CASSLAGSSYNEQFF,-,TRBV5-6,-,TRBJ2-1
TGCGCCAGCAGTCCAGGGTATTCGGATGGCTACACCTTC,CASSPGYSDGYTF,-,TRBV4-3,-,TRBJ1-2
TGTGCCAGTAGTATAGTAGGGGGCCCCGATCAGCCCCAGCATTTT,CASSIVGGPDQPQHF,TRBD1,TRBV19,once,TRBJ1-5